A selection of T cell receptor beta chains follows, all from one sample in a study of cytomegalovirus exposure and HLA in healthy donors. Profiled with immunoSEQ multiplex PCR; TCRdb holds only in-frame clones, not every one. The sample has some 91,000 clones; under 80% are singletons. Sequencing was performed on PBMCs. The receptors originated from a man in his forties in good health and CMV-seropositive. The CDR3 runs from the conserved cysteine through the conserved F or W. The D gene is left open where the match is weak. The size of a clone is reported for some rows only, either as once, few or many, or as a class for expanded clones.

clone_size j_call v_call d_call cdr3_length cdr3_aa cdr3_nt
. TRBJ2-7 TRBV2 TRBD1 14 CASRPGQRTYEQYF TGTGCCAGCAGGCCGGGACAGAGAACCTACGAGCAGTACTTC
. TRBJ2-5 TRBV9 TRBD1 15 CASSPSGTGVETQYF TGTGCCAGCAGCCCTTCCGGGACAGGGGTCGAGACCCAGTACTTC
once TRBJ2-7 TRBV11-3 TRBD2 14 CASSPSGRSYEQYF TGTGCCAGCAGCCCTAGCGGGAGGTCCTACGAGCAGTACTTC
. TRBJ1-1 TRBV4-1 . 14 CASSHPSGRTEAFF TGCGCCAGCAGCCACCCATCAGGGCGAACTGAAGCTTTCTTT
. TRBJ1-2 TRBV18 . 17 CASSPMPGTASNYGYTF TGTGCCAGCTCACCCATGCCCGGGACTGCATCTAACTATGGCTACACCTTC
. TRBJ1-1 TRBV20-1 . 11 CSAHDWCCVFF TGCAGTGCTCACGACTGGTGTTGTGTTTTCTTT
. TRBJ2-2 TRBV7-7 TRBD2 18 CASSLDGRGRSNTGELFF TGTGCTAGCAGCTTAGATGGGAGGGGCCGATCAAACACCGGGGAGCTGTTTTTT
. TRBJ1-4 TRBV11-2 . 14 CASRGGATNEKLFF TGTGCCAGCAGGGGTGGAGCGACTAATGAAAAACTGTTTTTT
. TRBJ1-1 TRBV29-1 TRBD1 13 CSVERGRNTEAFF TGCAGCGTCGAGAGGGGGCGGAACACTGAAGCTTTCTTT
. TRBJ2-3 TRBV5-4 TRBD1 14 CASSLQTGEDTQYF TGTGCCAGCAGCTTACAGACAGGGGAAGATACGCAGTATTTT
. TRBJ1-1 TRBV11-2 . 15 CASSLSDSPNTEAFF TGTGCCAGCAGCTTGTCCGACAGCCCGAACACTGAAGCTTTCTTT
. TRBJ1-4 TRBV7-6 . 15 CASSFQGRGGEKLFF TGTGCCAGCAGCTTTCAGGGGAGGGGAGGTGAAAAACTGTTTTTT
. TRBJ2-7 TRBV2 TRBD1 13 CASKDGAGGEQYF TGTGCCAGCAAGGACGGGGCAGGGGGCGAGCAGTACTTC
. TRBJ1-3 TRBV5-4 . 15 CASSFQGLSGNTIYF TGTGCCAGCAGCTTTCAGGGGCTGAGCGGAAACACCATATATTTT
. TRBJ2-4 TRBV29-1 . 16 CSVEGRGALAKNIQYF TGCAGCGTTGAGGGCAGGGGGGCTCTAGCCAAAAACATTCAGTACTTC
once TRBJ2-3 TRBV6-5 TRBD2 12 CATAGETDTQYF TGTGCCACAGCGGGAGAAACAGATACGCAGTATTTT
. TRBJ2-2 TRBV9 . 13 CASSVGGAGELFF TGTGCCAGCAGCGTAGGTGGAGCCGGGGAGCTGTTTTTT
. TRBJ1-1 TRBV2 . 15 CASSVLRQEGTEAFF TGTGCCAGCAGTGTTCTTAGGCAGGAGGGCACTGAAGCTTTCTTT
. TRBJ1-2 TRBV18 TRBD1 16 CASSRPGTGMAYGYTF TGTGCCAGCTCACGGCCGGGGACAGGGATGGCCTATGGCTACACCTTC
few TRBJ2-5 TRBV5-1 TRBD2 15 CASSPVAGGSETQYF TGCGCCAGCAGCCCCGTAGCGGGAGGTAGCGAGACCCAGTACTTC
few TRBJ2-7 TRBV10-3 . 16 CAISELNSKLNYEQYF TGTGCCATCAGTGAGTTGAACAGCAAGTTAAACTACGAGCAGTACTTC
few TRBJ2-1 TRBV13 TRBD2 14 CASSFVLADNEQFF TGTGCCAGCAGCTTCGTACTAGCGGACAATGAGCAGTTCTTC
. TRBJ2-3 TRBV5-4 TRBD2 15 CASSLESSGEATRYF TGTGCCAGCAGCTTGGAGTCTAGCGGGGAAGCCACCCGGTATTTT
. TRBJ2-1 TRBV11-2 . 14 CASSLGGFYNEQFF TGTGCCAGCAGCTTGGGCGGGTTTTACAATGAGCAGTTCTTC
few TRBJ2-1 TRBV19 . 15 CASSPSAGSYNEQFF TGTGCCAGTAGCCCCAGCGCTGGCTCCTACAATGAGCAGTTCTTC
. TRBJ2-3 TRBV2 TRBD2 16 CASSAGLAGDTDTQYF TGTGCCAGCAGTGCCGGACTAGCGGGGGACACAGATACGCAGTATTTT
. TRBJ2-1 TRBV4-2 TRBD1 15 CASSQDWLGGGEQFF TGTGCCAGCAGCCAAGATTGGCTAGGGGGCGGTGAGCAGTTCTTC
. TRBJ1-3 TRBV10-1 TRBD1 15 CASSGQGITGNTIYF TGCGCCAGCAGCGGACAGGGAATTACTGGAAACACCATATATTTT
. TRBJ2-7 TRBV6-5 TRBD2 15 CASSYSGTSGEGQYF TGTGCCAGCAGTTACTCCGGGACTAGCGGGGAGGGGCAGTACTTC
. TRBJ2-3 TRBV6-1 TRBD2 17 CASSEASGGLSTDTQYF TGTGCCAGCAGTGAGGCCAGCGGGGGGCTGAGCACAGATACGCAGTATTTT
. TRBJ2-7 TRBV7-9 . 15 CASSSRAGSSYEQYF TGTGCCAGCAGCTCGCGGGCAGGAAGCTCCTACGAGCAGTACTTC
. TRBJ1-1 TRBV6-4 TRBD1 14 CASSLSRDRGQAFF TGTGCCAGCAGCTTATCCCGGGACAGGGGGCAAGCTTTCTTT
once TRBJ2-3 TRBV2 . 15 CASNSGGVSTDTQYF TGTGCCAGCAATTCCGGCGGGGTAAGCACAGATACGCAGTATTTT
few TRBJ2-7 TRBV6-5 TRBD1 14 CASSSWDRTYEQYF TGTGCCAGCAGTTCCTGGGACAGAACCTACGAGCAGTACTTC
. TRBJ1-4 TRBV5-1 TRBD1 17 CASSSGTGGVLGEKLFF TGCGCCAGCAGCTCTGGGACAGGGGGCGTTTTGGGAGAAAAACTGTTTTTT
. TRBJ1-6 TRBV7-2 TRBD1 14 CASSLNPGQALLHF TGTGCCAGCAGCTTAAATCCGGGACAGGCCCTGCTCCACTTT
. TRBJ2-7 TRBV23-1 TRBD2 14 CASSQREIPYEQYF TGCGCCAGCAGTCAGCGGGAGATTCCCTACGAGCAGTACTTC
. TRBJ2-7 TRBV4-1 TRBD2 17 CASSQELGLAGSYEQYF TGCGCCAGCAGCCAAGAGTTGGGACTAGCGGGGTCCTACGAGCAGTACTTC
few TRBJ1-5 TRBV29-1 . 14 CSVTDAGIDQPQHF TGCAGCGTTACGGACGCAGGGATCGATCAGCCCCAGCATTTT
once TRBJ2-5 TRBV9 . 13 CASSVRGGETQYF TGTGCCAGCAGCGTGAGGGGGGGGGAGACCCAGTACTTC
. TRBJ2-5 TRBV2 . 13 CASLGPGQETQYF TGTGCCAGCCTGGGGCCAGGGCAAGAGACCCAGTACTTC
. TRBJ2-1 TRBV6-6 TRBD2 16 CASSPRAGISYNEQFF TGTGCCAGCAGTCCCCGAGCGGGGATATCCTACAATGAGCAGTTCTTC
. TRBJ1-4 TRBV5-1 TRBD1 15 CASSLWGQGAEKLFF TGCGCCAGCAGCTTGTGGGGACAGGGCGCTGAAAAACTGTTTTTT
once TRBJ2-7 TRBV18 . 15 CASSRDNYDKYEQYF TGTGCCAGCTCACGGGACAACTATGATAAGTACGAGCAGTACTTC
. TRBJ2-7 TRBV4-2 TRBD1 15 CASSQPGQGAEEQYF TGTGCCAGCAGCCAGCCGGGACAGGGGGCGGAAGAGCAGTACTTC
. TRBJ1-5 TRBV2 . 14 CASSDRNGNQPQHF TGTGCCAGCAGCGACAGGAACGGCAATCAGCCCCAGCATTTT
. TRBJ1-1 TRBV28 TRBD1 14 CASRGQVMNTEAFF TGTGCCAGCAGGGGACAGGTTATGAACACTGAAGCTTTCTTT
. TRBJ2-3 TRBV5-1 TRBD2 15 CASSPLGTSVDTQYF TGCGCCAGCAGCCCGCTCGGGACTAGCGTTGATACGCAGTATTTT
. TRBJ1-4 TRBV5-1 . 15 CASSAGDSTNEKLFF TGCGCCAGCAGCGCCGGAGACTCAACTAATGAAAAACTGTTTTTT
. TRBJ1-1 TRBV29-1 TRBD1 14 CSARQGFGNTEAFF TGCAGCGCCCGACAGGGGTTCGGGAACACTGAAGCTTTCTTT
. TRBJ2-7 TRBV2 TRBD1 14 CASQGQASSYEQYF TGTGCCAGCCAGGGACAGGCGAGCTCCTACGAGCAGTACTTC
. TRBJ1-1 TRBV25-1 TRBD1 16 CASSVQWDSLNTEAFF TGTGCCAGCAGTGTACAGTGGGACAGCTTGAACACTGAAGCTTTCTTT
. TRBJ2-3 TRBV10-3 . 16 CAISEKGLSGTDTQYF TGTGCCATCAGTGAGAAGGGGCTGTCGGGCACAGATACGCAGTATTTT
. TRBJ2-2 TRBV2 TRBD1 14 CASGRQGNTGELFF TGTGCCAGCGGTCGACAGGGCAACACCGGGGAGCTGTTTTTT
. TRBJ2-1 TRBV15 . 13 CATSSARYNEQFF TGTGCCACCAGCTCCGCCAGGTACAATGAGCAGTTCTTC
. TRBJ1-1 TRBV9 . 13 CASMGGGGTEAFF TGTGCCAGCATGGGGGGAGGCGGCACTGAAGCTTTCTTT
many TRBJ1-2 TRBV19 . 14 CASSIYSINYGYTF TGTGCCAGTAGTATCTACAGTATTAACTATGGCTACACCTTC
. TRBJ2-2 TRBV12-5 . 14 CASGLHRENGELFF TGTGCTAGTGGTTTACACAGGGAAAACGGGGAGCTGTTTTTT
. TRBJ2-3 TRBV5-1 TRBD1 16 CASSRVTGGLSDTQYF TGCGCCAGCAGTCGAGTGACAGGGGGCTTGTCAGATACGCAGTATTTT